This T cell receptor (beta chain) was recorded in a study of blood T cell repertoires in COVID-19. Some clones are missing from TCRdb's copy, which holds only in-frame ones; the method was immunoSEQ multiplex PCR. The repertoire includes fewer than 90,000 clones, around 88% of them detected once, and 1.5% to 2.5% sits in the top ten. Unmatched junction bases numbered 6, after V lost 5 bases and J lost 0 bases. The germline V gene has CDR1 ENHRY and CDR2 SYGVKD. The CDR3 sequence is 15 residues long. The J gene is TRBJ1-1, the V gene TRBV10-3; TRBD1 matches 7 bases. The specimen sequenced was peripheral blood. The source is a woman aged 80 or older with active or convalescent COVID-19. CDR3 in DNA: TGTGCCATCAGTACGACCGGGACAGTGAACACTGAAGCTTTCTTT. Translated, it gives CAISTTGTVNTEAFF.